This paragraph covers one T cell receptor (beta chain) sequence. Its antigen remains unknown. The data were obtained in a study of cytomegalovirus exposure and HLA in healthy donors. Broader study findings: Later analysis associated a missense DCLRE1C variant with TCR beta V- and J-gene trimming.

The primer mix had 60 Vbeta and 13 Jbeta primers. The data were produced by immunoSEQ multiplex PCR, yet TCRdb's version contains in-frame clones alone and is incomplete. The top ten hold approximately 4.2% of the sample, which has roughly 150,000 clones, roughly 80% seen once. V gave up 5 bases and J gave up 5 bases, with 13 bases separating them. Germline CDR1 and CDR2: LNHDA and SQIVND (reference sequence). The CDR3 extends over 14 amino acids. This receptor was identified in a woman aged 40-49 years in good health and CMV-seropositive. The sequenced material came from PBMCs. J is TRBJ1-5 and V is TRBV19; D is undetermined. CDR3 sequence (DNA): TGTGCCAGTAGTCGTGCGGGGAAGTATCAGCCCCAGCATTTT. It specifies CASSRAGKYQPQHF.